This T cell receptor (beta chain) was identified in a study of cytomegalovirus exposure and HLA in healthy donors. 60 Vbeta and 13 Jbeta primers were used in PCR. Sequenced by immunoSEQ multiplex PCR; TCRdb stores in-frame clones only, minus some. The table has about 140,000 clones, roughly 75% seen once. The source is a female donor in good health and CMV-seronegative. The sequenced material came from PBMCs.

The CDR3 DNA follows: TGTGCCAGCAGTGAACCGGGACTCTCCTACGAGCAGTACTTC. It codes for CASSEPGLSYEQYF. The chain combines TRBV6-1 with TRBJ2-7, with TRBD2 as a possible D gene (6 bases). Trimming left V 2 bases short and J 0 bases short, with 8 bases between. Germline values: CDR1 MNHNS, CDR2 SASEGT. The CDR3 runs to 14 residues.